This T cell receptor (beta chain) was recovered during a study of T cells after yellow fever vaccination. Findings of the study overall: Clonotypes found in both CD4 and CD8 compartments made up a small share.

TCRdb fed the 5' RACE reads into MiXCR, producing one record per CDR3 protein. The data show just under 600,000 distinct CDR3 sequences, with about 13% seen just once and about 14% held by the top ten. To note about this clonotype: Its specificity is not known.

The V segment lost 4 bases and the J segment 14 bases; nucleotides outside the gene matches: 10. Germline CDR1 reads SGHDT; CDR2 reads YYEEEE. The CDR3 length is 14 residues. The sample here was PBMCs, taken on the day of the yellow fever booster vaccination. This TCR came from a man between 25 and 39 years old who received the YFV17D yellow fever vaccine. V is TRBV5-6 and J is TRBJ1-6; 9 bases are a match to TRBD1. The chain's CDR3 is CASSETGGAVSLHF. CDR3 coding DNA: TGTGCCAGCAGCGAAACAGGGGGCGCGGTCTCCCTCCACTTT.